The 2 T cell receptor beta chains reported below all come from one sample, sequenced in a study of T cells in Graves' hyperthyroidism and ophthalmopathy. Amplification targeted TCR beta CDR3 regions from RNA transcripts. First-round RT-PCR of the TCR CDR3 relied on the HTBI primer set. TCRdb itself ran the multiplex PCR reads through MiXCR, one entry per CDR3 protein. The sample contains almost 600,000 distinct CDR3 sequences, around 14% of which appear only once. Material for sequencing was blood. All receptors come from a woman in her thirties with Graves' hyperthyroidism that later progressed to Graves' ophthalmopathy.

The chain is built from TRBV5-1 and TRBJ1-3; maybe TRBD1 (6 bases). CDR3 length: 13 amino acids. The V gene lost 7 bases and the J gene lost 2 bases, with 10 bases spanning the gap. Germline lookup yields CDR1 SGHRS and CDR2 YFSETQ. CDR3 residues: CASAGVPGNTIYF. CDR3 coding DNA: TGCGCCAGCGCAGGGGTACCTGGAAACACCATATATTTT.

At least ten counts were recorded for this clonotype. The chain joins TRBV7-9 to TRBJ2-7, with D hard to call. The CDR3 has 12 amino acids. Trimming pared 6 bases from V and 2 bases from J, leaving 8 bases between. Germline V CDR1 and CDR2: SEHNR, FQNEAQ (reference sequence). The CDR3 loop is CASSSSPYEQYF. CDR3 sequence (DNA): TGTGCCAGCAGTTCCTCTCCCTACGAGCAGTACTTC.